Listed below are T cell receptor beta chains from one sample, sequenced in a study of blood T cell repertoires in COVID-19. Libraries were prepared by immunoSEQ multiplex PCR; TCRdb keeps only in-frame clonotypes and omits some of them. The data hold 150,000 to 250,000 clones, with 94% observed a single time. Material for sequencing was peripheral blood. The receptor set was obtained from a man aged 25-45 years with COVID-19, enrolled during active disease. Each CDR3 is given with its conserved first and last residue. The D gene is left open where the match is weak. Only part of the rows carry a size: once, few, many, or a class if the clone is expanded.

clone size: NA; J gene: TRBJ1-3; D gene: NA; V gene: TRBV7-9; CDR3 protein: CASSVLLGGEAGNTIYF; CDR3 DNA: TGTGCCAGCAGCGTTTTGTTGGGGGGAGAGGCTGGAAACACCATATATTTT
clone size: NA; J gene: TRBJ1-1; D gene: TRBD1; V gene: TRBV2; CDR3 protein: CASIDTRTGLNTEAFF; CDR3 DNA: TGTGCCAGCATAGACACCCGGACAGGGTTGAACACTGAAGCTTTCTTT
clone size: NA; J gene: TRBJ2-7; D gene: TRBD1; V gene: TRBV11-2; CDR3 protein: CASSLDRVSYEQYF; CDR3 DNA: TGTGCCAGCAGCTTGGACAGGGTTTCCTACGAGCAGTACTTC
clone size: NA; J gene: TRBJ2-7; D gene: NA; V gene: TRBV6-6; CDR3 protein: CASSLRSGYEQYF; CDR3 DNA: TGTGCCAGCAGCCTTAGGAGCGGGTACGAGCAGTACTTC
clone size: once; J gene: TRBJ1-6; D gene: TRBD1; V gene: TRBV18; CDR3 protein: CASNTRGQGDSPLHF; CDR3 DNA: TGTGCCAGCAATACTAGAGGACAGGGGGATTCACCCCTCCACTTT
clone size: NA; J gene: TRBJ1-1; D gene: NA; V gene: TRBV29-1; CDR3 protein: CSVVGKQHRAGTEAFF; CDR3 DNA: TGCAGCGTTGTCGGGAAGCAACACAGGGCAGGAACTGAAGCTTTCTTT
clone size: NA; J gene: TRBJ2-5; D gene: NA; V gene: TRBV7-2; CDR3 protein: CASSLALGRGEETQYF; CDR3 DNA: TGTGCCAGCAGCTTAGCGCTGGGCAGGGGGGAAGAGACCCAGTACTTC
clone size: once; J gene: TRBJ2-2; D gene: NA; V gene: TRBV2; CDR3 protein: CANSLENTGELFF; CDR3 DNA: TGTGCCAACTCCCTAGAGAACACCGGGGAGCTGTTTTTT
clone size: once; J gene: TRBJ2-6; D gene: NA; V gene: TRBV7-9; CDR3 protein: CASSLTGANVLTF; CDR3 DNA: TGTGCCAGCAGCCTAACTGGGGCCAACGTCCTGACTTTC
clone size: NA; J gene: TRBJ1-6; D gene: NA; V gene: TRBV25-1; CDR3 protein: CASSVPAVGGLNSPLHF; CDR3 DNA: TGTGCCAGCAGTGTGCCCGCCGTGGGAGGACTGAATTCACCCCTCCACTTT
clone size: NA; J gene: TRBJ1-2; D gene: NA; V gene: TRBV19; CDR3 protein: CASSNVFGGRANYGYTF; CDR3 DNA: TGTGCCAGTAGTAACGTTTTTGGGGGGAGAGCTAACTATGGCTACACCTTC
clone size: NA; J gene: TRBJ1-2; D gene: TRBD1; V gene: TRBV2; CDR3 protein: CASNPGQTNYGYTF; CDR3 DNA: TGTGCCAGCAACCCGGGACAGACAAACTATGGCTACACCTTC
clone size: NA; J gene: TRBJ1-4; D gene: NA; V gene: TRBV9; CDR3 protein: CASSGTATNEKLFF; CDR3 DNA: TGTGCCAGCAGCGGGACAGCAACTAATGAAAAACTGTTTTTT
clone size: NA; J gene: TRBJ2-7; D gene: TRBD2; V gene: TRBV2; CDR3 protein: CASSGTQRLASYEQYF; CDR3 DNA: TGTGCCAGCAGCGGGACCCAAAGACTAGCATCCTACGAGCAGTACTTC
clone size: NA; J gene: TRBJ1-1; D gene: NA; V gene: TRBV18; CDR3 protein: CASSPSENTEAFF; CDR3 DNA: TGTGCCAGCTCACCATCAGAGAACACTGAAGCTTTCTTT
clone size: few; J gene: TRBJ2-7; D gene: NA; V gene: TRBV3-1/TRBV3-2; CDR3 protein: CASSQEGGSYEQYF; CDR3 DNA: TGTGCCAGCAGCCAAGAGGGAGGCTCCTACGAGCAGTACTTC
clone size: NA; J gene: TRBJ2-3; D gene: TRBD2; V gene: TRBV5-1; CDR3 protein: CASSLVAGGPAGTDTQYF; CDR3 DNA: TGCGCCAGCAGCTTGGTAGCGGGGGGGCCAGCGGGCACAGATACGCAGTATTTT
clone size: NA; J gene: TRBJ1-2; D gene: NA; V gene: TRBV6-5; CDR3 protein: CASRPRQVPYGYTF; CDR3 DNA: TGTGCCAGCAGACCTAGACAGGTACCCTATGGCTACACCTTC
clone size: NA; J gene: TRBJ2-6; D gene: NA; V gene: TRBV5-5; CDR3 protein: CASSLDRLSGANVLTF; CDR3 DNA: TGTGCCAGCAGCTTGGACAGGCTCTCTGGGGCCAACGTCCTGACTTTC
clone size: NA; J gene: TRBJ1-1; D gene: NA; V gene: TRBV5-1; CDR3 protein: CASSTGRQAGLTEAFF; CDR3 DNA: TGCGCCAGCAGCACCGGGAGACAAGCGGGTCTCACTGAAGCTTTCTTT
clone size: NA; J gene: TRBJ2-7; D gene: TRBD1; V gene: TRBV3-1/TRBV3-2; CDR3 protein: CASSPGTGGYEQYF; CDR3 DNA: TGTGCCAGCAGCCCCGGGACAGGGGGCTACGAGCAGTACTTC
clone size: once; J gene: TRBJ2-2; D gene: TRBD1; V gene: TRBV18; CDR3 protein: CASSSRQGATGELFF; CDR3 DNA: TGTGCCAGCTCTTCCCGACAGGGGGCGACCGGGGAGCTGTTTTTT
clone size: NA; J gene: TRBJ1-1; D gene: NA; V gene: TRBV6-6; CDR3 protein: CASRLGAPNTEAFF; CDR3 DNA: TGTGCCAGCAGGCTAGGGGCCCCGAACACTGAAGCTTTCTTT
clone size: NA; J gene: TRBJ1-1; D gene: TRBD1; V gene: TRBV5-1; CDR3 protein: CASSPVVGTANTEAFF; CDR3 DNA: TGCGCCAGCAGTCCTGTCGTAGGGACAGCGAACACTGAAGCTTTCTTT
clone size: NA; J gene: TRBJ2-5; D gene: NA; V gene: TRBV20-1; CDR3 protein: CSASQGGGAGETQYF; CDR3 DNA: TGCAGTGCTAGTCAGGGCGGGGGCGCCGGGGAGACCCAGTACTTC
clone size: NA; J gene: TRBJ1-2; D gene: NA; V gene: TRBV6-5; CDR3 protein: CASILEQLNYGYTF; CDR3 DNA: TGTGCCAGCATTCTCGAACAACTAAACTATGGCTACACCTTC
clone size: NA; J gene: TRBJ2-5; D gene: NA; V gene: TRBV6-5; CDR3 protein: CASRIRGQETQYF; CDR3 DNA: TGTGCCAGCAGGATACGGGGGCAAGAGACCCAGTACTTC
clone size: NA; J gene: TRBJ1-1; D gene: NA; V gene: TRBV2; CDR3 protein: CASSEAHSDVYRWNTEAFF; CDR3 DNA: TGTGCCAGCAGTGAAGCGCATTCGGATGTCTACAGGTGGAACACTGAAGCTTTCTTT
clone size: NA; J gene: TRBJ1-4; D gene: NA; V gene: TRBV6-5; CDR3 protein: CASKRGTNEKLFF; CDR3 DNA: TGTGCCAGCAAAAGGGGTACTAATGAAAAACTGTTTTTT
clone size: NA; J gene: TRBJ1-5; D gene: TRBD1; V gene: TRBV12-5; CDR3 protein: CASGLGGEEQPQHF; CDR3 DNA: TGTGCTAGTGGATTAGGGGGCGAAGAGCAGCCCCAGCATTTT
clone size: NA; J gene: TRBJ1-2; D gene: NA; V gene: TRBV6-5; CDR3 protein: CASSLQGIYGYTF; CDR3 DNA: TGTGCCAGCAGTCTCCAGGGGATCTATGGCTACACCTTC
clone size: once; J gene: TRBJ1-4; D gene: NA; V gene: TRBV20-1; CDR3 protein: CSASDEWSLEKLFF; CDR3 DNA: TGCAGTGCTAGTGATGAATGGAGTCTTGAAAAACTGTTTTTT
clone size: NA; J gene: TRBJ1-1; D gene: NA; V gene: TRBV30; CDR3 protein: CAWSAGGRLNTEAFF; CDR3 DNA: TGTGCCTGGAGTGCCGGGGGACGGTTGAACACTGAAGCTTTCTTT
clone size: once; J gene: TRBJ2-3; D gene: NA; V gene: TRBV5-1; CDR3 protein: CASSPDPGYEDTQYF; CDR3 DNA: TGCGCCAGCAGCCCGGACCCGGGGTACGAGGATACGCAGTATTTT
clone size: NA; J gene: TRBJ2-7; D gene: NA; V gene: TRBV7-9; CDR3 protein: CASSPPGGGADEQYF; CDR3 DNA: TGTGCCAGCAGCCCCCCCGGTGGGGGGGCAGACGAGCAGTACTTC
clone size: NA; J gene: TRBJ1-1; D gene: NA; V gene: TRBV6-5; CDR3 protein: CASSYSRVNTEAFF; CDR3 DNA: TGTGCCAGCAGTTACTCGAGAGTGAACACTGAAGCTTTCTTT
clone size: NA; J gene: TRBJ2-2; D gene: NA; V gene: TRBV21-1; CDR3 protein: CASNYLARGGTGELFF; CDR3 DNA: TGTGCCAGCAATTACCTAGCGCGCGGGGGGACCGGGGAGCTGTTTTTT
clone size: NA; J gene: TRBJ2-3; D gene: TRBD2; V gene: TRBV27; CDR3 protein: CASSVRPGLAVDTQYF; CDR3 DNA: TGTGCCAGCAGTGTACGGCCGGGACTAGCGGTAGATACGCAGTATTTT
clone size: NA; J gene: TRBJ1-5; D gene: NA; V gene: TRBV4-2; CDR3 protein: CASSQDMGAGVQPQHF; CDR3 DNA: TGTGCCAGCAGCCAAGATATGGGGGCTGGGGTTCAGCCCCAGCATTTT
clone size: NA; J gene: TRBJ1-1; D gene: NA; V gene: TRBV4-1; CDR3 protein: CASSHGNSNTEAFF; CDR3 DNA: TGCGCCAGCAGCCATGGTAACTCGAACACTGAAGCTTTCTTT
clone size: NA; J gene: TRBJ1-2; D gene: TRBD1; V gene: TRBV18; CDR3 protein: CASSPPGTAYGYTF; CDR3 DNA: TGTGCCAGCTCACCACCCGGGACAGCTTATGGCTACACCTTC
clone size: NA; J gene: TRBJ2-1; D gene: NA; V gene: TRBV11-1; CDR3 protein: CASSIGLIDEQFF; CDR3 DNA: TGTGCCAGCAGCATCGGTCTAATCGATGAGCAGTTCTTC
clone size: NA; J gene: TRBJ2-5; D gene: TRBD2; V gene: TRBV4-1; CDR3 protein: CASSQGILAGAKETQYF; CDR3 DNA: TGCGCCAGCAGCCAAGGGATACTAGCGGGGGCAAAAGAGACCCAGTACTTC
clone size: NA; J gene: TRBJ2-7; D gene: TRBD1; V gene: TRBV6-6; CDR3 protein: CASRPGTGGSYEQYF; CDR3 DNA: TGTGCCAGCAGACCAGGGACAGGGGGATCCTACGAGCAGTACTTC
clone size: NA; J gene: TRBJ1-1; D gene: NA; V gene: TRBV4-1; CDR3 protein: CASSQEGVGAIPDTEAFF; CDR3 DNA: TGCGCCAGCAGCCAAGAGGGGGTGGGGGCGATCCCCGACACTGAAGCTTTCTTT
clone size: NA; J gene: TRBJ2-2; D gene: TRBD2; V gene: TRBV19; CDR3 protein: CASSDGLAGVAGELFF; CDR3 DNA: TGTGCCAGTAGTGACGGACTAGCGGGGGTGGCCGGGGAGCTGTTTTTT
clone size: once; J gene: TRBJ1-1; D gene: NA; V gene: TRBV21-1; CDR3 protein: CASSPTVGTEAFF; CDR3 DNA: TGTGCCAGCTCTCCGACAGTGGGCACTGAAGCTTTCTTT
clone size: NA; J gene: TRBJ1-1; D gene: NA; V gene: TRBV6-5; CDR3 protein: CASSRNRENTEAFF; CDR3 DNA: TGTGCCAGCAGTCGCAACCGGGAGAACACTGAAGCTTTCTTT
clone size: NA; J gene: TRBJ1-2; D gene: TRBD1; V gene: TRBV19; CDR3 protein: CASSSHPRDRGPYGYTF; CDR3 DNA: TGTGCCAGTAGTTCCCATCCCCGGGACAGGGGGCCTTATGGCTACACCTTC
clone size: NA; J gene: TRBJ1-5; D gene: NA; V gene: TRBV3-1/TRBV3-2; CDR3 protein: CASSQSREQPQHF; CDR3 DNA: TGTGCCAGCAGCCAGAGCCGGGAACAGCCCCAGCATTTT
clone size: NA; J gene: TRBJ1-1; D gene: NA; V gene: TRBV7-2; CDR3 protein: CASSFSKDTEAFF; CDR3 DNA: TGTGCCAGCAGCTTTAGCAAGGACACTGAAGCTTTCTTT
clone size: NA; J gene: TRBJ1-2; D gene: NA; V gene: TRBV20-1; CDR3 protein: CSATGAGGYTF; CDR3 DNA: TGCAGTGCTACAGGGGCTGGTGGCTACACCTTC
clone size: once; J gene: TRBJ2-1; D gene: TRBD1; V gene: TRBV6-5; CDR3 protein: CASSYRTGLNEQFF; CDR3 DNA: TGTGCCAGCAGTTACCGGACAGGGTTGAATGAGCAGTTCTTC
clone size: NA; J gene: TRBJ1-4; D gene: NA; V gene: TRBV5-1; CDR3 protein: CASSLGAGSEKLFF; CDR3 DNA: TGCGCCAGCAGCTTGGGTGCGGGTAGTGAAAAACTGTTTTTT
clone size: NA; J gene: TRBJ1-4; D gene: NA; V gene: TRBV19; CDR3 protein: CASSSQTGPNEKLFF; CDR3 DNA: TGTGCCAGTAGTTCCCAGACAGGACCTAATGAAAAACTGTTTTTT
clone size: NA; J gene: TRBJ1-2; D gene: TRBD1; V gene: TRBV7-9; CDR3 protein: CASSPPGQGFSGYTF; CDR3 DNA: TGTGCCAGCAGCCCTCCTGGACAGGGTTTTAGCGGCTACACCTTC
clone size: NA; J gene: TRBJ1-3; D gene: NA; V gene: TRBV5-1; CDR3 protein: CASTEQGSSGNTIYF; CDR3 DNA: TGCGCCAGCACTGAACAGGGTAGCTCTGGAAACACCATATATTTT
clone size: NA; J gene: TRBJ1-1; D gene: NA; V gene: TRBV5-1; CDR3 protein: CASSLQGSMNTEAFF; CDR3 DNA: TGCGCCAGCAGCCTACAGGGCAGCATGAACACTGAAGCTTTCTTT
clone size: NA; J gene: TRBJ2-2; D gene: NA; V gene: TRBV7-9; CDR3 protein: CASSLTQVGSTGELFF; CDR3 DNA: TGTGCCAGCAGTTTGACTCAGGTGGGGAGCACCGGGGAGCTGTTTTTT
clone size: NA; J gene: TRBJ1-4; D gene: NA; V gene: TRBV5-1; CDR3 protein: CASSLDLTTNEKLFF; CDR3 DNA: TGCGCCAGCAGCTTGGATTTAACAACTAATGAAAAACTGTTTTTT